The T cell receptor (beta chain) under discussion was sequenced for a study of blood T cell repertoires in COVID-19 (dated by TCRdb to 2018 to 2021). With respect to the entire study: Collaborator samples came from the United States, Italy and Spain and covered acute and convalescent phases of COVID-19. Deeply sampled blood TCRbeta repertoires from subjects exposed to, actively infected with, or recovered from COVID-19 were included in the dataset. Where available, HLA class I and class II types were obtained from metadata supplied by the sample provider rather than from assay-based typing. The repertoires were released in a freely available public database intended as a resource for research on the immune response to SARS-CoV-2. Samples came from the ongoing ImmuneRACE study (first 160 participants) plus 1,254 subjects from 6 global collaborators. The sample metadata nearly always contained a de-identified subject ID, COVID-19 status, age in years and sex. The prospective study material was composed of cDNA or gDNA derived from T cells, B-cell-depleted T cells, or PBMCs.

TCRbeta CDR3 regions were amplified from genomic DNA using the immunoSEQ Assay, a bias-controlled multiplex PCR. As for the authors' bioinformatics: The number of nucleated cells in each sample was estimated from the amplification of reference gene primers within the assay. To quantify the absolute abundance of each unique TCRbeta CDR3 rearrangement, sequence reads were collapsed and filtered. For each sample, productive Simpson clonality was calculated as the square root of Simpson's diversity index across productive rearrangements. Here the immuneACCESS table is served through TCRdb, limited to in-frame sequences with V and J called. Missing clones are a known gap in these copies; in checked studies unresolved V genes cover under half, and the rest lacks a known reason. V and J calls and clone size are given by that table; D and trimming were obtained from the DNA. The sample table lists a few hundred thousand clones, roughly 87% of them with a count of one. 1.9% of the sample comes from the top ten.

Here is what the overall study found, with its caveats: How much clinical and demographic metadata was included differed by source and by participant, and the metadata was provided uncurated.

V ends up 5 bases short and J 2 bases short, with an unmatched junction base count of 3. The germline V gene (reference sequence) gives CDR1 as GTSNPN and CDR2 as SVGIG. The CDR3 has 13 amino acids, counting the end cysteine and phenylalanine. Only CDR3 DNA remains: 39 bases, in frame from the first base. As to this clone: Which antigen it targets is not known. There are no base qualities to consult, and no much larger clone falls within one base.

The collaborating institutions used their own protocols to collect whole blood in K2EDTA tubes. For TCRbeta analysis, collaborators shipped samples as frozen whole blood, isolated PBMCs, or DNA extracted from either of those sample types. The sequence is built from TRBV30 and TRBJ2-3; 8 junctional bases match TRBD2. The TCR was taken from a man aged 40-49 years with active or convalescent COVID-19. The specimen sequenced was peripheral blood. Read as DNA, the sequence is TGTGCCTGGGGACTAGCTAACACAGATACGCAGTATTTT. Its protein reads: CAWGLANTDTQYF.